Listed below are T cell receptor beta chains from one sample, sequenced in a study of cytomegalovirus exposure and HLA in healthy donors. TCRdb's copy holds only in-frame clones and misses some; the assay was immunoSEQ multiplex PCR. The data contain 150,000 to 200,000 clones, around 76% of them singletons. The sequenced sample was PBMCs. The source is a man aged 25-45 years in good health and CMV-seronegative. Both conserved end residues are part of each CDR3. A D gene is named only where the DNA matches it firmly. Not all rows give a size; the values are once, few, many and, for expanded clones, a class.

abundance,j_gene,d_gene,v_gene,CDR3nt,CDR3aa
NA,TRBJ1-3,NA,TRBV7-7,TGTGCTAGCAGCTTAGCACTCGGACACTCTGGAAACACCATATATTTT,CASSLALGHSGNTIYF
NA,TRBJ2-3,NA,TRBV19,TGTGCCAGTAGTCTCATAGCGGATCGCACAGATACGCAGTATTTT,CASSLIADRTDTQYF
NA,TRBJ2-3,NA,TRBV6-1,TGTGCCAGCAGTGAAACGGGAGATACGCAGTATTTT,CASSETGDTQYF
NA,TRBJ2-5,TRBD1,TRBV4-1,TGCGCCAGCAGCCACAGACAGGGGGTTTACGAGACCCAGTACTTC,CASSHRQGVYETQYF
NA,TRBJ1-1,NA,TRBV7-6,TGTGCCAGCAGCCCAGGGCCGGGACATCACACTGAAGCTTTCTTT,CASSPGPGHHTEAFF
NA,TRBJ1-3,TRBD1,TRBV7-9,TGTGCCAGCAGCGCCGGGACAGGGTTCGGGAACACCATATATTTT,CASSAGTGFGNTIYF
NA,TRBJ1-1,TRBD1,TRBV7-9,TGTGCCAGCAGCGATTTTCGACCGGGACAGACAATGAACACTGAAGCTTTCTTT,CASSDFRPGQTMNTEAFF
NA,TRBJ2-7,TRBD1,TRBV27,TGTGCCAGCAGTCCTAGGGGACAGGGCTCCTACGAGCAGTACTTC,CASSPRGQGSYEQYF
NA,TRBJ2-2,NA,TRBV28,TGTGCCAGCAGTTTGGGCACGCTGAACACCGGGGAGCTGTTTTTT,CASSLGTLNTGELFF
NA,TRBJ2-7,NA,TRBV5-4,TGTGCCAGCAGCTTGGCGCAGGGAACCTACGAGCAGTACTTC,CASSLAQGTYEQYF
few,TRBJ1-1,NA,TRBV6-1,TGTGCCAGCATGGCAGTATCCACTGAAGCTTTCTTT,CASMAVSTEAFF
NA,TRBJ1-1,NA,TRBV28,TGTGCCGGCGGGGGGAGAGTGGGGGGTGAAGCTTTCTTT,CAGGGRVGGEAFF
NA,TRBJ1-1,TRBD1,TRBV11-2,TGTGCCAGCAGAAATACCGGGACAGGGCCTGAAGCTTTCTTT,CASRNTGTGPEAFF
once,TRBJ2-1,NA,TRBV19,TGTGCCAGTAGTCAGTCCCCGGGGGCACTAGCGCACAGCTCCTACAATGAGCAGTTCTTC,CASSQSPGALAHSSYNEQFF
few,TRBJ1-1,NA,TRBV6-5,TGTGCCAGCAGTTACTCTTCCAACATGAACACTGAAGCTTTCTTT,CASSYSSNMNTEAFF
few,TRBJ2-1,NA,TRBV9,TGTGCCAGCAGCACCGCAGGGAAGGGCAATGAGCAGTTCTTC,CASSTAGKGNEQFF
NA,TRBJ2-4,TRBD2,TRBV7-9,TGTGCCAGCAGCTTATTAGCGGGAGCGGAGAATCAGTACTTC,CASSLLAGAENQYF
NA,TRBJ1-5,NA,TRBV19,TGTGCCAGTAGTCAGGGCAATCAGCCCCAGCATTTT,CASSQGNQPQHF
NA,TRBJ2-7,TRBD2,TRBV28,TGTGCCAGCAGTTTATATCCAGCGGGAGACGAGCAGTACTTC,CASSLYPAGDEQYF
NA,TRBJ2-1,TRBD2,TRBV28,TGTGCCAGCAGCAGACTAGCGGGACAGTTCTTC,CASSRLAGQFF
once,TRBJ2-1,TRBD1,TRBV28,TGTGCCAGCAGTATTACAGGGGGCTCCTACAATGAGCAGTTCTTC,CASSITGGSYNEQFF
NA,TRBJ1-5,NA,TRBV9,TGTGCCAGCAGCGGAAAGGCTAGATGGAATCAGCCCCAGCATTTT,CASSGKARWNQPQHF
once,TRBJ1-1,TRBD1,TRBV5-6,TGTGCCAGCAGCACAGGGGGCTGGAACACTGAAGCTTTCTTT,CASSTGGWNTEAFF
NA,TRBJ2-7,TRBD1,TRBV20-1,TGCAGTGCCCAAGACAGGGTCGAGCAGTACTTC,CSAQDRVEQYF
NA,TRBJ1-4,NA,TRBV28,TGTGCCAGCAGCCTACGGACAGTCCAAGAATATAATGAAAAACTGTTTTTT,CASSLRTVQEYNEKLFF
once,TRBJ2-7,TRBD1,TRBV6-4,TGTGCCATGGGTCGGGACAGGGATGCCGAGCAGTACTTC,CAMGRDRDAEQYF
NA,TRBJ2-3,TRBD2,TRBV6-1,TGTGCCAGCAGTGAATTGCCTAGCGGGAGGCCAGATACGCAGTATTTT,CASSELPSGRPDTQYF
NA,TRBJ2-6,NA,TRBV19,TGTGCCAGTAAGCAGGGGGGCACTGGGGCCAACGTCCTGACTTTC,CASKQGGTGANVLTF
NA,TRBJ2-7,TRBD2,TRBV9,TGTGCCAGCAGCGTAGGGGATAGCGGGGACTCCTACGAGCAGTACTTC,CASSVGDSGDSYEQYF
NA,TRBJ1-2,NA,TRBV11-2,TGTGCCAGCAGCTTCACCCAGGACTATGGCTACACCTTC,CASSFTQDYGYTF
NA,TRBJ2-7,TRBD2,TRBV5-1,TGCGCCAGCAGCTTGCGCCGAGGGTACGATAGGACTAGCGTATACTACGAGCAGTACTTC,CASSLRRGYDRTSVYYEQYF
NA,TRBJ2-3,TRBD2,TRBV15,TGTGCCACCAGCAGACCAGCGGGAACCACAGATACGCAGTATTTT,CATSRPAGTTDTQYF
NA,TRBJ2-2,TRBD2,TRBV11-2,TGTGCCAGCAGCTTAGAAGGGACTAGATATCGGGGCACCGGGGAGCTGTTTTTT,CASSLEGTRYRGTGELFF
NA,TRBJ1-4,TRBD1,TRBV5-1,TGCGCCAGCAGCCCCGACGGGACAGGGCATGAAAAACTGTTTTTT,CASSPDGTGHEKLFF
NA,TRBJ2-7,TRBD2,TRBV2,TGTGCCAGCAGTAGGACTAGCGGACGGTACGAGCAGTACTTC,CASSRTSGRYEQYF
once,TRBJ2-7,NA,TRBV19,TGTGCCTCCCACGGGCAGGGGAGCTCCTACGAGCAGTACTTC,CASHGQGSSYEQYF
once,TRBJ2-3,TRBD2,TRBV5-4,TGTGCCAGCAGCCAAACAGCGGGAGGGGGCACAGATACGCAGTATTTT,CASSQTAGGGTDTQYF
NA,TRBJ1-2,TRBD1,TRBV27,TGTGCCAGCACCACCGGGACAGGGTACGGCTACACCTTC,CASTTGTGYGYTF
NA,TRBJ2-7,NA,TRBV10-2,TGCGCCTGCAGTGGACTCTACGAGCAGTACTTC,CACSGLYEQYF
NA,TRBJ2-1,TRBD2,TRBV5-1,TGCGCCAGCAGCGAAAGTCCCGGGACTAGCAGCCCCCTCTACAATGAGCAGTTCTTC,CASSESPGTSSPLYNEQFF
few,TRBJ2-7,NA,TRBV27,TGTGCCAGCAGCCGCCGGGAGAACTACGAGCAGTACTTC,CASSRRENYEQYF
NA,TRBJ1-5,NA,TRBV28,TGTGCCAGCAGGCCCGGACAGTATAGCAATCAGCCCCAGCATTTT,CASRPGQYSNQPQHF
NA,TRBJ1-4,NA,TRBV28,TGTGCCAGCAGACAGGGAAAGGAAAAACTGTTTTTT,CASRQGKEKLFF
NA,TRBJ1-3,NA,TRBV28,TGTGCCAGCGGGCTAGCGGGGGTTGGAAACACCATATATTTT,CASGLAGVGNTIYF
NA,TRBJ2-3,NA,TRBV30,TGTGCCTGGCGCCCCCGGACAGAACTCACAGATACGCAGTATTTT,CAWRPRTELTDTQYF
NA,TRBJ2-7,TRBD1,TRBV10-3,TGTGCCATCAGTCCTGGACAGGGGGCTCTCTACGAGCAGTACTTC,CAISPGQGALYEQYF
NA,TRBJ2-7,TRBD1,TRBV19,TGTGCCAGTACTCCTGGACAGGGATCCTACGAGCAGTACTTC,CASTPGQGSYEQYF
NA,TRBJ2-3,TRBD1,TRBV6-4,TGTGCCAGCAGTGACGCGTTGGGGACAGGGACAGATACGCAGTATTTT,CASSDALGTGTDTQYF
NA,TRBJ1-2,TRBD1,TRBV11-2,TGTGCCAGCAGCTTAGGGACAGGGGGCCACCATGGCTACACCTTC,CASSLGTGGHHGYTF
NA,TRBJ1-4,NA,TRBV12-2,TGTGCAAGTTTAAGCGCAACTAATGAAAAACTGTTTTTT,CASLSATNEKLFF
NA,TRBJ2-7,NA,TRBV6-5,TGTGCCAGCATTTCGGGGGCGGGGGTCGAGCAGTACTTC,CASISGAGVEQYF
NA,TRBJ2-2,TRBD2,TRBV25-1,TGTGCCAGCAGTGAAGAGGCTAGCGGGCCCGGGGAGCTGTTTTTT,CASSEEASGPGELFF
once,TRBJ2-7,NA,TRBV6-1,TGTGCCAGCAGCACAGGGAGCTCCTACGAGCAGTACTTC,CASSTGSSYEQYF
NA,TRBJ1-2,NA,TRBV19,TGTGCCAGTAGTATAGAAGGGGAAAACTATGGCTACACCTTC,CASSIEGENYGYTF
NA,TRBJ2-3,NA,TRBV28,TGTGCCAGCGCCGGCCTGCGGAGCCACACAGATACGCAGTATTTT,CASAGLRSHTDTQYF
NA,TRBJ2-7,NA,TRBV29-1,TGCAGCGTTGGACACGAGGCGGGGGCCGAGCAGTACTTC,CSVGHEAGAEQYF
NA,TRBJ2-3,TRBD1,TRBV7-3,TGTGCCAGCAGCCCCCAGGGGGCGACAGATACGCAGTATTTT,CASSPQGATDTQYF